One sample yielded the 3 T cell receptor beta chains listed below, sequenced in a study of T-cell memory formation after mild COVID-19. Each CDR3 protein gets one entry after TCRdb re-called the 5' RACE reads with MiXCR. The sample shows 250,000 to 300,000 distinct CDR3 sequences, roughly 15% of them seen only once. Sequencing was done on a sample of PBMCs or a T cell subset sorted from them (not recorded which). All receptors derive from a man in his late teens or twenties who had mild COVID-19 (a few samples of this study predate the infection). Cell type and time point are not known.

In this sample, this clonotype turned up a few times. The chain couples TRBV20-1 to TRBJ2-3, with 8 bases aligning to TRBD2. From germline, CDR1 is DFQATT and CDR2 SNEGSKA (reference sequence). The CDR3 runs to 15 residues. V trimming: 0 bases; J trimming: 1 base; junction bases outside the gene matches: 3. For the CDR3, the DNA is TGCAGTGCTAGAGATACCGGGGGGGGCACAGATACGCAGTATTTT. Translating it yields CSARDTGGGTDTQYF.

This chain connects TRBV5-6 to TRBJ1-5; D may be TRBD1 (6 bases). The germline V gene encodes CDR1 SGHDT and CDR2 YYEEEE. V lost 3 bases and J 3 bases, leaving 10 bases between the germline ends. The CDR3 has 14 residues. CDR3 protein: CASSSGQYNQPQHF. In DNA, the CDR3 is TGTGCCAGCAGCTCAGGACAGTACAATCAGCCCCAGCATTTT.

In this sample, this clonotype turned up many times. The V and J genes are TRBV2 and TRBJ2-7; D is undetermined. The germline V gene encodes CDR1 SNHLY and CDR2 FYNNEI. The CDR3 has 14 amino acids. Trimming took off 8 bases at V and 4 bases at J, with 18 bases between the two ends. The CDR3 protein is CASRQAIVLYEQYV. In DNA, the CDR3 is TGTGCCAGCCGCCAGGCCATCGTTCTTTACGAGCAGTACGTC.